Listed below are T cell receptor beta chains from one sample, sequenced in a study of human T cells and chemical hapten exposure. TCRdb independently ran MiXCR on the RACE reads; one entry per CDR3 protein. The sample contains about 190,000 distinct CDR3 sequences, approximately 26% of which appear only once. This sample comprised whole blood, obtained in connection with sensitization to the hapten diphenylcyclopropenone (DPC). All receptors derive from a woman aged 40 to 55 with alopecia areata. Some clones in this sample may be carry-over from other donors' samples. CDR3s leave out the opening cysteine and the closing phenylalanine or tryptophan.

V gene	CDR3 length	J gene	CDR3 protein
TRBV6-5	9	TRBJ1-5	ASSLAEPQH
TRBV12-3/TRBV12-4	14	TRBJ2-7	ASSLGGTSVSYEQY
TRBV6-5	14	TRBJ2-1	ASIPGSGYSYNEQF
TRBV12-3/TRBV12-4	9	TRBJ2-1	ASSQGTGGF
TRBV5-1	14	TRBJ2-5	ASSLATARGQETQY
TRBV5-6	10	TRBJ2-3	ASSLGRRLEY
TRBV4-2	14	TRBJ1-1	ASSQDKAVLRTEAF
TRBV28	14	TRBJ2-1	ASCLLAGRPYNEQF
TRBV10-3	10	TRBJ1-1	AISIQGTEAF
TRBV10-3	13	TRBJ1-2	AISPGAQGGYGYT
TRBV7-2	9	TRBJ2-1	ASSSVLEQF
TRBV5-1	15	TRBJ2-2	ASSPWVAGMNTGELF
TRBV20-1	14	TRBJ1-1	SARDSRGLMNTEAF
TRBV5-6	16	TRBJ2-7	ASSLLPFTGTGGVEQY
TRBV7-6	16	TRBJ2-1	ASSLEGLVSSSYNEQF
TRBV10-3	11	TRBJ1-6	AISQGVDSPLH
TRBV10-3	12	TRBJ2-1	AISAGQGLSEQF
TRBV6-5	12	TRBJ1-1	ASNPGLGRTEAF
TRBV6-5	12	TRBJ2-4	ASSYSPGINIQY
TRBV29-1	13	TRBJ2-3	SVGTGLAGSDTQY
TRBV6-6	12	TRBJ2-2	ASRPPGEVGELF
TRBV7-9	8	TRBJ2-1	ASHDNEQF
TRBV5-1	14	TRBJ2-1	ASSSIPSGRANEQF
TRBV24-1	13	TRBJ2-1	ATSDPNRVRNEQF
TRBV10-3	14	TRBJ2-5	AISNPGQGKVETQY
TRBV7-9	11	TRBJ2-3	ASSGSRADTQY
TRBV5-1	14	TRBJ1-1	ASSLTAGGTNTEAF
TRBV10-3	10	TRBJ2-3	AISPSTDTQY
TRBV28	12	TRBJ2-1	ASTKTGTYNEQF
TRBV7-2	11	TRBJ1-2	ASSLDNRRGYT
TRBV29-1	15	TRBJ2-5	SVDQAGGTKRGETQY
TRBV27	14	TRBJ1-2	ASSRNVGAQGYGYT
TRBV7-9	11	TRBJ2-7	ASSLASPHEQY
TRBV25-1	14	TRBJ1-2	ASSEGVGSTNYGYT
TRBV6-5	15	TRBJ2-4	ASSSTRGGVAKNIQY
TRBV9	13	TRBJ2-1	ASSPSTTPHNEQF
TRBV9	13	TRBJ1-5	ASSPSGRSNQPQH
TRBV7-9	12	TRBJ2-1	ASSLEGLYNEQF
TRBV9	14	TRBJ2-6	ASSVEGLGRANVLT
TRBV20-1	11	TRBJ2-7	SARGLTTYEQY
TRBV5-1	12	TRBJ2-7	ASSLGTGTYEQY